A selection of T cell receptor beta chains follows, all from one sample in a study of radiation and T cells in renal cell carcinoma. Some clones are missing from TCRdb's copy, which holds only in-frame ones; the method was immunoSEQ multiplex PCR. The table lists about 150,000 clones, approximately 86% of them singletons. The sample here was blood, taken from a patient whose treatment included radiotherapy and nephrectomy. The receptors come from a woman in her fifties or sixties with renal cell carcinoma. Both conserved end residues are part of each CDR3. The D gene is left open where the match is weak. Size values are once, few and many counts, or a class for expanded clones, and some rows have none.

.	TRBV6-4	.	TRBJ1-2	TGTGCCAGCAGTGACGGGGGGGGCTACACCTTC	CASSDGGGYTF
TRBD2	TRBV5-1	.	TRBJ2-3	TGCGCCAGCAGCCAGAACGTAGCGGGGGGGACCACAGATACGCAGTATTTT	CASSQNVAGGTTDTQYF
TRBD2	TRBV13	.	TRBJ2-5	TGTGCCAGCAGCCGCAGGGAGGGAGAGACCCAGTACTTC	CASSRREGETQYF
TRBD2	TRBV6-1	.	TRBJ2-2	TGTGCCAGCACACGGGGGGGCCCCGGGGAGCTGTTTTTT	CASTRGGPGELFF
.	TRBV30	.	TRBJ2-1	TGTGCCTGGAGTTCTATCTACAATGAGCAGTTCTTC	CAWSSIYNEQFF
TRBD2	TRBV13	.	TRBJ2-5	TGTGCCAGCAGCTTAGGCGCTCTAGCGGGGGCGGAGACCCAGTACTTC	CASSLGALAGAETQYF
TRBD1	TRBV7-2	.	TRBJ2-3	TGTGCCAGCAGCCCCCGGACAGGGCTACGGTGGGGGGATACGCAGTATTTT	CASSPRTGLRWGDTQYF
.	TRBV5-6	once	TRBJ2-7	TGTGCCAGCAGCTCCGACGGCTACGAGCAGTACTTC	CASSSDGYEQYF
.	TRBV7-9	.	TRBJ1-6	TGTGCCAGCACTCCGTGGGGGGTGACTGCTTCACCCCTCCACTTT	CASTPWGVTASPLHF
.	TRBV6-5	.	TRBJ1-2	TGTGCCAGCAGTTACTCAGGGATAAGTGGCTACACCTTC	CASSYSGISGYTF
TRBD1	TRBV5-6	.	TRBJ1-1	TGTGCCAGCAGCTTATATTTCATCGGGGGGACAGTTAACACTGAAGCTTTCTTT	CASSLYFIGGTVNTEAFF
TRBD1	TRBV6-5	.	TRBJ1-6	TGTGCCAGCAGTTACCCGACAGGGCCACCGGCGGCCCTCCACTTT	CASSYPTGPPAALHF
.	TRBV2	.	TRBJ1-4	TGTGCCAGCAAGTTCCGGGGGGATGGTGAAAAACTGTTTTTT	CASKFRGDGEKLFF
.	TRBV2	.	TRBJ2-1	TGTGCCAGCAGTCCGGACAGAGGGAGGGATGAGCAGTTCTTC	CASSPDRGRDEQFF
TRBD1	TRBV20-1	once	TRBJ2-5	TGCAGTGCCCGACAGGGAGAGACCCAGTACTTC	CSARQGETQYF
.	TRBV5-1	.	TRBJ1-2	TGCGCCAGCAGCTTGGGGGACGGTAACTATGGCTACACCTTC	CASSLGDGNYGYTF
.	TRBV11-2	.	TRBJ1-1	TGTGCCAGCAGCTGGGGACGGGTGAACACTGAAGCTTTCTTT	CASSWGRVNTEAFF
.	TRBV7-9	.	TRBJ1-5	TGTGCCAGCAGCTTAGTGGCCCAAGACAGATCTAGTCAGCCCCAGCATTTT	CASSLVAQDRSSQPQHF
.	TRBV6-5	.	TRBJ2-3	TGTGCCAGCAGACATACTCTGGGGAAAACGCAGTATTTT	CASRHTLGKTQYF
.	TRBV6-4	.	TRBJ1-6	TGTGCCAGCATTCATGACTTCTCCTATAATTCACCCCTCCACTTT	CASIHDFSYNSPLHF
.	TRBV5-1	.	TRBJ1-1	TGCGCCAGCAGCTTAATGACAGGATGGGAGAACACTGAAGCTTTCTTT	CASSLMTGWENTEAFF
.	TRBV6-5	.	TRBJ1-1	TGTGCCAGCAGTTACTCGGGGACACTCCTTTTT	CASSYSGTLLF
TRBD1	TRBV6-4	.	TRBJ2-1	TGTGCCAGCAGTAACTTCGGGACAGGGCTCGATGAGCAGTTCTTC	CASSNFGTGLDEQFF
.	TRBV14	.	TRBJ1-4	TGTGCCAGCAGCCAAGCTGGACGGACGATTCATGAAAAACTGTTTTTT	CASSQAGRTIHEKLFF
.	TRBV7-2	.	TRBJ2-7	TGTGCCAGCAGCTTAAATGGGGGGCCCTACGAGCAGTACTTC	CASSLNGGPYEQYF
TRBD1	TRBV19	.	TRBJ1-2	TGTGCCAGTAGTATCCTCGGGACAGGGTTCTACGGCTACACCTTC	CASSILGTGFYGYTF